This TCR beta chain was captured by sequencing in a study of molecular identifiers for immune sequencing clone quantification. Per the germline V gene, CDR1 is SGDLS and CDR2 is YYNGEE. Trimming removed 0 bases from V and 2 bases from J, with 10 bases in between. There are 15 residues in the CDR3. This clonotype has just a few counts. The antigen remains unidentified. MiXCR was run by TCRdb on the PCR reads, yielding one entry per CDR3 protein. The repertoire holds 300,000 to 350,000 distinct CDR3 sequences, with over 20% as singletons. General study results and limits: Barcode collisions between identical TCR molecules could shrink estimates of highly expanded clone sizes. Jurkat TCR RNA spiked in from one cell could reportedly be detected among about a million naive cells. Clones exceeding 20 RNA copies carried over 98% of effector molecules but under 1% of naive-cell molecules.

Source material: naive CD8+ T cells from blood, with Jurkat cell RNA spiked in. Subset here: FACS-sorted CD8+CD4-CCR7+CD45RA+ naive T cells. This sequence joins TRBV9 and TRBJ2-3; D is possibly TRBD2 (5 bases). This clonotype was obtained from a human donor in good health. Some libraries in this study had Jurkat cell RNA spiked in. CDR3 in amino acids: CASSVEGGFTDTQYF. CDR3 coding DNA: TGTGCCAGCAGCGTAGAAGGCGGGTTCACAGATACGCAGTATTTT.